The 20 T cell receptor beta chains presented below share a single source sample, sequenced in a study of OX40 agonist ivuxolimab in advanced cancers. The protocol was immunoSEQ multiplex PCR, while the TCRdb copy is restricted to in-frame clones and leaves out a portion. The sample includes tens of thousands of clones, around nine tenths of them seen just once. The specimen was CD4+ or CD8+ T cells sorted from blood, collected in a trial of the OX40 agonist ivuxolimab. Every receptor here comes from an adult with an advanced solid tumor such as melanoma, head and neck, liver or kidney cancer.

The chain uses TRBV7-2 and TRBJ2-2; 9 bases fit TRBD1. CDR1 SGHTA and CDR2 FQGNSA come from the germline V gene. The CDR3 runs 16 residues. Losses at the gene ends were 5 bases for V and 0 bases for J; bases not matched to a gene: 4. The CDR3 reads CASSARQGANTGELFF. CDR3 bases: TGTGCCAGCAGCGCCAGACAGGGGGCGAACACCGGGGAGCTGTTTTTT.

This clone came up a few times. This chain connects TRBV4-1 to TRBJ1-6; D gene unclear. CDR1 is MGHRA, CDR2 YSYEKL, per germline. The CDR3 is 13 amino acids. The V and J ends lost 2 bases and 7 bases respectively, with 6 bases between them. CDR3 amino acids: CASSQLKNSPLHF. The CDR3 DNA is TGCGCCAGCAGCCAACTCAAAAATTCACCCCTCCACTTT.

The chain combines TRBV29-1 with TRBJ2-1, with a weak D call TRBD2 (7 bases). Germline values: CDR1 SQVTM, CDR2 ANQGSEA. This CDR3 has 13 amino acids. The V gene lost 6 bases and the J gene lost 6 bases, with 15 bases spanning the gap. The CDR3 DNA is TGCAGCGTCCAAGGGGGAGGGCTCAATGAGCAGTTCTTC. Encoded protein: CSVQGGGLNEQFF.

A single count supports this clone. CDR3 sequence reads: CASSLGQETGELFF. The CDR3 DNA is TGCGCCAGCAGCTTGGGACAGGAGACCGGGGAGCTGTTTTTT. The gene calls are TRBV5-1 and TRBJ2-2; D may be TRBD1 (6 bases). The CDR3 covers 14 residues. Germline CDR1 and CDR2: SGHRS and YFSETQ. V lost 0 bases and J 5 bases, leaving 8 bases between the germline ends.

V usage is TRBV28 and J usage is TRBJ2-1, with 10 nucleotides matching TRBD2. V shed 3 bases and J 0 bases; nucleotides not matched to a gene: 11. CDR1 is MDHEN and CDR2 is SYDVKM in the germline V gene. The CDR3 is 19 amino acids. The DNA for the CDR3 is TGTGCCAGCAGTTTCGTAGCGGGAGGTGCCGTTAGCTCCTACAATGAGCAGTTCTTC. Protein sequence: CASSFVAGGAVSSYNEQFF.

This chain joins TRBV7-2 and TRBJ1-4, with a possible D match to TRBD1 (5 bases). Germline assignment: CDR1 SGHTA and CDR2 FQGNSA. The CDR3 covers 15 residues. Trimming removed 2 bases from V and 3 bases from J, with 10 bases in between. The CDR3 DNA reads TGTGCCAGCAGCTTACAGGGCGGGTCTAATGAAAAACTGTTTTTT. This codes for CASSLQGGSNEKLFF.

This chain joins TRBV2 and TRBJ1-5; D remains unclear. The CDR3 totals 17 residues. Germline CDR1 reads SNHLY; CDR2 reads FYNNEI. The ends were cut back, 0 bases at V and 7 bases at J, with 19 bases in the middle. CDR3 sequence: CASSEAPLDSNLQPQHF. The CDR3 region has the DNA TGTGCCAGCAGTGAAGCCCCACTGGATTCGAATCTACAGCCCCAGCATTTT.

V usage is TRBV30 and J usage is TRBJ2-2; a weak D match, TRBD2 (6 bases). With 0 bases removed from V and 4 bases from J, the gap between germline ends came to 18 bases. The germline CDR1 and CDR2 sequences are GTSNPN and SVGIG (reference sequence). CDR3 size: 17 residues. The CDR3 sequence is CAWSVARTGTFTGELFF. CDR3 nucleotides: TGTGCCTGGAGTGTGGCGCGGACGGGGACTTTCACCGGGGAGCTGTTTTTT.

The rearrangement uses TRBV19 and TRBJ2-5; 7 bases align to TRBD2. Germline CDR1 is LNHDA and CDR2 is SQIVND (reference sequence). The length of the CDR3 is 15 residues. J was trimmed by 5 bases and V by 4 bases; bases with no gene match: 10. DNA of the CDR3: TGTGCCAGTAGTACCAGACGAGGGAGGGTGGAGACCCAGTACTTC. The encoded protein is CASSTRRGRVETQYF.

The chain uses TRBV5-4 and TRBJ2-5; D is unresolved. Germline CDR1 is SGHNT and CDR2 is YYREEE (reference sequence). Trimming removed 2 bases at V and 2 bases at J, with 7 bases between. CDR3 length: 13 amino acids. For the CDR3, the DNA is TGTGCCAGCAGCTTAAACTGGCAAGAGACCCAGTACTTC. Translation: CASSLNWQETQYF.

The chain has TRBV12-5 and TRBJ2-5; D is unresolved. This CDR3 comprises 11 residues. Trimming took 5 bases from V and 7 from J, leaving 8 bases between them. Germline assignment: CDR1 LGHNT and CDR2 FRNRAP. The CDR3 sequence: CASGKTGTQYF. CDR3 bases: TGTGCTAGTGGTAAGACCGGGACCCAGTACTTC. The full variable domain, completed using reference TRBV12-5 and TRBJ2-5, is DARVTQTPRHKVTEMGQEVTMRCQPILGHNTVFWYRQTMMQGLELLAYFRNRAPLDDSGMPKDRFSAEMPDATLATLKIQPSEPRDSAVYFCASGKTGTQYFGPGTRLLVL.

This clone has just one count. V usage is TRBV7-2 and J usage is TRBJ2-5; 9 nucleotides agree with TRBD1. CDR3 length: 13 amino acids. After removal of 6 bases from V and 4 bases from J, the junction contained 3 bases not matched to a gene. CDR1 and CDR2 (germline): SGHTA, FQGNSA. CDR3 region: CASSQDRGETQYF. CDR3 nucleotide sequence: TGTGCCAGCAGTCAGGACAGGGGAGAGACCCAGTACTTC.

V is TRBV28 and J is TRBJ1-2; maybe TRBD1 (6 bases). The CDR3 runs 15 residues. In germline, CDR1 is MDHEN, CDR2 SYDVKM. The V end lost 5 bases, the J end lost 7 bases, and 20 bases lay between the germline ends. The CDR3 DNA follows: TGTGCCAGCAGTACCCTAGCGGGGGGGCGTCGTGGCTACACCTTC. Its translation is CASSTLAGGRRGYTF.

CDR3 region: CASSRTGEEEKLFF. As DNA, the CDR3 is TGCGCCAGCTCGCGGACAGGGGAAGAGGAAAAACTGTTTTTT. This chain links TRBV4-1 with TRBJ1-4; 9 bases are shared with TRBD1. The CDR3 is 14 amino acids. Germline V CDR1 and CDR2: MGHRA, YSYEKL. V lost 8 bases to trimming and J lost 8 bases; unmatched junction nucleotides: 9.

This chain uses TRBV30 with TRBJ2-5, with 8 bases aligning to TRBD2. Germline V lookup: CDR1 GTSNPN, CDR2 SVGIG (reference sequence). J lost 1 base, V lost 2 bases, and 3 bases had no gene match. The CDR3 runs to 14 residues. The CDR3 nucleotides read TGTGCCTGGAGTCGTGGACTAGCCCAAGAGACCCAGTACTTC. It codes for CAWSRGLAQETQYF.

The CDR3 DNA sequence: TGTGCCAGCAGTGGGCTAGCGGATCAAGAGACCCAGTACTTC. It is translated as CASSGLADQETQYF. This rearrangement joins TRBV2 to TRBJ2-5; 7 bases agree with TRBD2. The CDR3 sequence is 14 residues long. Germline trimming cut 4 bases from V and 2 bases from J; bases unmatched to any gene: 4. The V gene's germline CDR1 is SNHLY and CDR2 FYNNEI.

The chain employs TRBV5-1 and TRBJ2-5; D perhaps matches TRBD1 (6 bases). Per germline, CDR1 SGHRS and CDR2 YFSETQ. The ends were cut back, 5 bases at V and 0 bases at J, with 14 bases in the middle. The CDR3 totals 15 residues. CDR3 nucleotides: TGCGCCAGCAGTGGCACAGGGACATACCAAGAGACCCAGTACTTC. Its protein is CASSGTGTYQETQYF.

The chain couples TRBV4-2 to TRBJ1-1; 9 nucleotides match TRBD1. The CDR3 has 15 residues. The J segment lost 1 base and the V segment lost 1 base, leaving 1 base of the junction unmatched. In germline, CDR1 is LGHNA, CDR2 YNFKEQ. The CDR3 DNA reads as TGTGCCAGCAGCCAAGCGGGACAGGGGAACACTGAAGCTTTCTTT. Translated: CASSQAGQGNTEAFF.

The rearrangement uses TRBV10-3 and TRBJ2-1, with 11 bases lining up with TRBD1. V shed 7 bases and J 9 bases; nucleotides not matched to a gene: 5. The CDR3 extends over 13 amino acids. Looked up from germline, CDR1 is ENHRY and CDR2 is SYGVKD. The CDR3 nucleotides are TGTGCCATCACCGGACAGGGGGCTGGTGAGCAGTTCTTC. Encoded protein: CAITGQGAGEQFF.

The chain employs TRBV2 and TRBJ2-5; 11 bases agree with TRBD2. CDR3 length: 18 residues. Unmatched junction bases numbered 12, after V lost 3 bases and J lost 3 bases. Looked up from germline, CDR1 is SNHLY and CDR2 is FYNNEI. The CDR3, as DNA: TGTGCCAGCAGTGATTGGGTGTGGGCTAGCGGGAGGAAAGAGACCCAGTACTTC. Translating gives CASSDWVWASGRKETQYF.